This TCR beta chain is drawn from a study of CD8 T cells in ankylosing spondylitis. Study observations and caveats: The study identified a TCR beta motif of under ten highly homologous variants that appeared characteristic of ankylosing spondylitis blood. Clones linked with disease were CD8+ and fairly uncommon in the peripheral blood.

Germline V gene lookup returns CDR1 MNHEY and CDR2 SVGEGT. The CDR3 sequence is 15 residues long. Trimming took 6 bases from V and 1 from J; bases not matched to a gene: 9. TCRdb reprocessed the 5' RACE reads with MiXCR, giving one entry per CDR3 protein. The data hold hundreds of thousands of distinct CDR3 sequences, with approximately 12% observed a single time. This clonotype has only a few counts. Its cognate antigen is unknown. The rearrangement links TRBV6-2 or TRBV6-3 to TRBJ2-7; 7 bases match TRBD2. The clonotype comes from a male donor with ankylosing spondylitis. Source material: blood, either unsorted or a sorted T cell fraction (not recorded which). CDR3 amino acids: CASRLAGPFSYEQYF. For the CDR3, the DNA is TGTGCCAGCAGGTTAGCGGGCCCCTTTTCCTACGAGCAGTACTTC.